The following is a TCR beta chain sequence with its context. Its antigen is as yet unknown. This CDR3 has 15 residues. Trimming cost V 5 bases and J 1 base, with 14 bases left between them. Germline V gene sequence: CDR1 SGHAT, CDR2 FQNNGV. Semi-nested PCR with Nested Universal Primer A followed constant-region reverse priming of full-length variable regions. Using its own MiXCR run on the 5' RACE reads, TCRdb lists one record per CDR3 protein. The profile shows about 54,000 distinct CDR3 sequences, approximately 17% of them singletons. Study-level results: Greatest tumor Treg TCR overlap was with tumor naive CD4+ cells. Tumor memory CD4+ T cell TCR gene usage was found to cluster with blood and lymph node memory CD4+ cells and with lymph node naive CD4+ cells.

The rearrangement uses TRBV11-2 and TRBJ2-5, with D possibly being TRBD2 (6 bases). The receptor was derived from a female donor with breast cancer. The sequenced sample consisted of naive CD4+ T cells sorted from blood. The sample's subset: naive CD4+ T cells, CD4+CD45RA+CD25-. The CDR3, as DNA: TGTGCCAGCAGCCCCTCGGGGGAGACCCAAGAGACCCAGTACTTC. Protein: CASSPSGETQETQYF.